These T cell receptor beta chains were read from a single sample in a study of cytomegalovirus exposure and HLA in healthy donors. The protocol was immunoSEQ multiplex PCR, while the TCRdb copy is restricted to in-frame clones and leaves out a portion. The data show around 150,000 clones, under 85% seen once. The specimen sequenced was PBMCs. These receptors were collected from a man aged 50 to 59 in good health and CMV-seropositive. Both conserved end residues are part of each CDR3. D genes are given only for firm matches. Some rows have no size entry. The others give once, few or many, or a class for an expanded clone.

j_gene: TRBJ2-7
d_gene: -
v_gene: TRBV7-6
abundance: -
CDR3nt: TGTGCCAGCAGCTTTGCCCCCGGGAACGAGCAGTACTTC
CDR3aa: CASSFAPGNEQYF

j_gene: TRBJ1-5
d_gene: TRBD1
v_gene: TRBV30
abundance: -
CDR3nt: TGTGCCTGGAGTAGAGGACAGGGAGGTCAGCCCCAGCATTTT
CDR3aa: CAWSRGQGGQPQHF

j_gene: TRBJ2-6
d_gene: TRBD1
v_gene: TRBV5-1
abundance: -
CDR3nt: TGCGCCAGCAGCTATAACAGGGGGCTCTCTTCTGGGGCCAACGTCCTGACTTTC
CDR3aa: CASSYNRGLSSGANVLTF

j_gene: TRBJ1-5
d_gene: TRBD1
v_gene: TRBV6-1
abundance: once
CDR3nt: TGTGCCAGCAGAACGGGACAGTCAGACCAGCAGCCCCAGCATTTT
CDR3aa: CASRTGQSDQQPQHF

j_gene: TRBJ2-7
d_gene: TRBD1
v_gene: TRBV29-1
abundance: -
CDR3nt: TGCAGCGTCGGACAGGGGAACTACGAGCAGTACTTC
CDR3aa: CSVGQGNYEQYF

j_gene: TRBJ2-5
d_gene: -
v_gene: TRBV4-1
abundance: -
CDR3nt: TGCGCCAGCAGCCAAGCTCCAGCTAGCGCGGAGACCCAGTACTTC
CDR3aa: CASSQAPASAETQYF

j_gene: TRBJ2-2
d_gene: -
v_gene: TRBV6-5
abundance: -
CDR3nt: TGTGCCAGCAGTTTCTCCCTTTACACCGGGGAGCTGTTTTTT
CDR3aa: CASSFSLYTGELFF

j_gene: TRBJ2-7
d_gene: -
v_gene: TRBV7-2
abundance: -
CDR3nt: TGTGCCAGCAGCTTAGTGGGTTCTAGCAAAGCATACGAGCAGTACTTC
CDR3aa: CASSLVGSSKAYEQYF

j_gene: TRBJ1-1
d_gene: TRBD1
v_gene: TRBV5-4
abundance: few
CDR3nt: TGTGCCAGCAGCTCCGGGACAGGGGGCGAGAACACTGAAGCTTTCTTT
CDR3aa: CASSSGTGGENTEAFF

j_gene: TRBJ1-2
d_gene: -
v_gene: TRBV6-5
abundance: -
CDR3nt: TGTGCCAGCAGGGAACAGGGATATGGCTACACCTTC
CDR3aa: CASREQGYGYTF

j_gene: TRBJ1-1
d_gene: -
v_gene: TRBV5-1
abundance: -
CDR3nt: TGCGCCAGCAGCTTGGACGGTGAAGCTTTCTTT
CDR3aa: CASSLDGEAFF

j_gene: TRBJ2-7
d_gene: TRBD2
v_gene: TRBV5-6
abundance: -
CDR3nt: TGTGCCAGCAGCTTGGGAGGGACCGGGGGGGTCGAGCAGTACTTC
CDR3aa: CASSLGGTGGVEQYF

j_gene: TRBJ2-3
d_gene: TRBD1
v_gene: TRBV10-3
abundance: -
CDR3nt: TGTGCCATCAGTGACCGGGACAGCGAAATCACAGATACGCAGTATTTT
CDR3aa: CAISDRDSEITDTQYF

j_gene: TRBJ2-7
d_gene: -
v_gene: TRBV11-2
abundance: -
CDR3nt: TGTGCCAGCAGCTCGCGGGTTTCCTACGAGCAGTACTTC
CDR3aa: CASSSRVSYEQYF

j_gene: TRBJ2-7
d_gene: TRBD1
v_gene: TRBV6-6
abundance: -
CDR3nt: TGTGCCAGCAGGTCCGGGACAGGGGGCAACGAGCAGTACTTC
CDR3aa: CASRSGTGGNEQYF

j_gene: TRBJ2-7
d_gene: TRBD1
v_gene: TRBV7-2
abundance: -
CDR3nt: TGTGCCAGCAGCACGAGAGGAGAGACAGGGTCCTACGAGCAGTACTTC
CDR3aa: CASSTRGETGSYEQYF

j_gene: TRBJ1-5
d_gene: -
v_gene: TRBV30
abundance: -
CDR3nt: TGTGCCTGGGCCAACATGGGCAATCAGCCCCAGCATTTT
CDR3aa: CAWANMGNQPQHF

j_gene: TRBJ2-2
d_gene: -
v_gene: TRBV15
abundance: -
CDR3nt: TGTGCCACCAGCAGCAGGGTCGGGGAGCTGTTTTTT
CDR3aa: CATSSRVGELFF

j_gene: TRBJ1-1
d_gene: -
v_gene: TRBV11-2
abundance: -
CDR3nt: TGTGCCAGCAGCCCGACAGTAAACACTGAAGCTTTCTTT
CDR3aa: CASSPTVNTEAFF

j_gene: TRBJ2-3
d_gene: TRBD2
v_gene: TRBV9
abundance: -
CDR3nt: TGTGCCAGAGCGGGGTCTTGCACAGATACGCAGTATTTT
CDR3aa: CARAGSCTDTQYF

j_gene: TRBJ2-1
d_gene: TRBD2
v_gene: TRBV7-9
abundance: -
CDR3nt: TGTGCCAGCAGCTCCGGACTAGCGGGGGGCACCGATGAGCAGTTCTTC
CDR3aa: CASSSGLAGGTDEQFF

j_gene: TRBJ2-1
d_gene: TRBD1
v_gene: TRBV5-6
abundance: few
CDR3nt: TGTGCCAGCAGCTTCACGACAGGGCTGGATGAGCAGTTCTTC
CDR3aa: CASSFTTGLDEQFF

j_gene: TRBJ2-1
d_gene: TRBD2
v_gene: TRBV9
abundance: -
CDR3nt: TGTGCCAGCAGCGTAAATAGCGGGAGGTCGGTCTACAATGAGCAGTTCTTC
CDR3aa: CASSVNSGRSVYNEQFF

j_gene: TRBJ2-7
d_gene: -
v_gene: TRBV28
abundance: -
CDR3nt: TGTGCCAGCACCCCCACCCCCGGACAGACCTACGAGCAGTACTTC
CDR3aa: CASTPTPGQTYEQYF

j_gene: TRBJ2-7
d_gene: -
v_gene: TRBV10-2
abundance: -
CDR3nt: TGCGCCAGCAGTGATAATTGGAGCTCCTACGAGCAGTACTTC
CDR3aa: CASSDNWSSYEQYF

j_gene: TRBJ2-7
d_gene: -
v_gene: TRBV28
abundance: -
CDR3nt: TGTGCCAGCAGACCCGGACAGATTTACGAGCAGTACTTC
CDR3aa: CASRPGQIYEQYF